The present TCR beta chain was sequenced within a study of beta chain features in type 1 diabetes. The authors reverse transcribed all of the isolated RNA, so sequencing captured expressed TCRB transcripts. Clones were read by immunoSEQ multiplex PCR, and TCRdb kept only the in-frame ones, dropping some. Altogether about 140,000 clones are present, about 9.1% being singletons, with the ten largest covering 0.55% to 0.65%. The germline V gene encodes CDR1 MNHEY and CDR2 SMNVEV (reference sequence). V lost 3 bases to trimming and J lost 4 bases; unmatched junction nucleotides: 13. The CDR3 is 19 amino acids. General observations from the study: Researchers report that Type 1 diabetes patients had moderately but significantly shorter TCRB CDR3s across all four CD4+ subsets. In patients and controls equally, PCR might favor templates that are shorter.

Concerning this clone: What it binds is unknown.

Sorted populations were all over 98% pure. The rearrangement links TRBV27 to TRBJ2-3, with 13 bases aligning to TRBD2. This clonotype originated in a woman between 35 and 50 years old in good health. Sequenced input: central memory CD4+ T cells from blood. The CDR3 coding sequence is TGTGCCAGCAGTTTCGTGGGACTAGCGGGGACTAAGACCGCAGATACGCAGTATTTT. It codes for CASSFVGLAGTKTADTQYF.